These 4 T cell receptor beta chains were all obtained from the same sample, sequenced in a study of glioma-infiltrating T cells. The iRepertoire nested amplicon-rescue multiplex PCR amplified TCR alpha and beta CDR3s from RNA. TCRdb fed the multiplex PCR reads into MiXCR, producing one record per CDR3 protein. The repertoire consists of around 170,000 distinct CDR3 sequences, with about 47% occurring once and the leading ten covering around 4.9%. Sequencing was done on a sample of glioma tissue, nonneoplastic brain tissue, or PBMCs (not recorded which). These receptor sequences come from a human donor with low-grade glioma or glioblastoma, undergoing nonglioma brain surgery, or in good health (not recorded which).

At least ten counts were recorded for this clonotype. This chain links TRBV20-1 with TRBJ2-7, with D hard to call. CDR3 length: 13 amino acids. In germline, CDR1 is DFQATT, CDR2 SNEGSKA (reference sequence). This chain's CDR3 is CSLRQANSYEQYF. The DNA for the CDR3 is TGCAGCCTGAGGCAGGCTAACTCCTACGAGCAGTACTTC.

This clonotype was seen repeatedly, ten times or more. CDR3 nucleotide sequence: TGTGCCAGCAGTCAAGACAGGGCCACTGAAGCTTTCTTT. Its translation is CASSQDRATEAFF. This rearrangement joins TRBV6-1 to TRBJ1-1, with TRBD1 identical over 7 bases. The germline gives CDR1 MNHNS, CDR2 SASEGT. CDR3 length equals 13 residues. V lost 5 bases, J lost 4 bases, and 4 bases stayed unmatched.

About this clonotype: This may arise from a read error, as a much more abundant clone is one base away. The V and J genes are TRBV2 and TRBJ1-1; D is undetermined. CDR1 and CDR2 (germline): SNHLY, FYNNEI. This CDR3 is built from 13 residues. The ends were cut back, 3 bases at V and 0 bases at J, with 5 bases in the middle. The CDR3 region is CASSERLNTEAFF. For the CDR3, the DNA is TGTGCCAGCAGTGAGCGCCTGAACACTGAAGCTTTCTTT.

This clonotype was detected many times. The chain combines TRBV2 with TRBJ2-1, with D perhaps TRBD1 (8 bases). Looked up from germline, CDR1 is SNHLY and CDR2 is FYNNEI. CDR3 length: 16 residues. Trimming pared 7 bases from V and 4 bases from J, leaving 20 bases between. CDR3 sequence reads: CASKTTGQGLYNEQFF. The CDR3 DNA reads as TGTGCCAGCAAGACAACAGGACAGGGACTATACAATGAGCAGTTCTTC. The full variable domain, its missing parts supplied by reference TRBV2 and TRBJ2-1, is EPEVTQTPSHQVTQMGQEVILRCVPISNHLYFYWYRQILGQKVEFLVSFYNNEISEKSEIFDDQFSVERPDGSNFTLKIRSTKLEDSAMYFCASKTTGQGLYNEQFFGPGTRLTVL.